These 9 T cell receptor beta chains originate from one sample sequenced in a study of OX40 agonist ivuxolimab in advanced cancers. Only in-frame clones appear in the TCRdb table, and some are missing; sequencing was by immunoSEQ multiplex PCR. The sample lists roughly 50,000 clones, 89% seen once, with approximately 12% in the top ten. This material consisted of CD4+ or CD8+ T cells sorted from blood, taken in a trial of the OX40 agonist ivuxolimab. Every receptor here comes from an adult with an advanced solid tumor such as melanoma, head and neck, liver or kidney cancer.

The genes are TRBV19 and TRBJ2-7; TRBD2 agrees at 10 bases. The germline V gene encodes CDR1 LNHDA and CDR2 SQIVND (reference sequence). V shed 5 bases and J 5 bases; nucleotides not matched to a gene: 3. The CDR3 loop spans 13 amino acids. The CDR3 loop reads CASSVSGRNEQYF. The CDR3 bases are TGTGCCAGTAGTGTTAGCGGGAGGAACGAGCAGTACTTC. Together with reference TRBV19 and TRBJ2-7, the CDR3 gives the full variable domain: DGGITQSPKYLFRKEGQNVTLSCEQNLNHDAMYWYRQDPGQGLRLIYYSQIVNDFQKGDIAEGYSVSREKKESFPLTVTSAQKNPTAFYLCASSVSGRNEQYFGPGTRLTVT.

The chain recombines TRBV6-5 with TRBJ2-3; D unresolved. Germline CDR1 reads MNHEY; CDR2 reads SVGAGI. The CDR3 totals 15 residues. Trimming cost V 6 bases and J 2 bases, with 15 bases left between them. The CDR3 loop reads CASRYGLINTDTQYF. As DNA, the CDR3 is TGTGCCAGCAGATACGGCCTGATCAACACAGATACGCAGTATTTT.

The V gene is TRBV7-9, the J gene TRBJ1-2; TRBD1 matches 10 bases. Germline V gives CDR1 SEHNR, CDR2 FQNEAQ (reference sequence). The V segment lost 6 bases and the J segment 4 bases; nucleotides outside the gene matches: 8. The CDR3 loop spans 15 amino acids. CDR3 DNA sequence: TGTGCCAGCAGTAGACAGGGGGCAGCTTTCTATGGCTACACCTTC. It encodes CASSRQGAAFYGYTF.

The chain carries TRBV13 and TRBJ2-5; possibly TRBD2 for D (6 bases). The CDR3 sequence is 14 residues long. V lost 4 bases, J lost 5 bases, and 14 bases lay in between. The germline CDR1 and CDR2 sequences are PRHDT and FYEKMQ (reference sequence). This chain's CDR3 is CASSSPDGGETQYF. As DNA, the CDR3 is TGTGCCAGCAGCTCCCCGGACGGAGGGGAGACCCAGTACTTC. The whole variable domain, remainder taken from reference TRBV13 and TRBJ2-5, is AAGVIQSPRHLIKEKRETATLKCYPIPRHDTVYWYQQGPGQDPQFLISFYEKMQSDKGSIPDRFSAQQFSDYHSELNMSSLELGDSALYFCASSSPDGGETQYFGPGTRLLVL.

The chain uses TRBV13 and TRBJ2-5, with a weak D call TRBD2 (6 bases). Trimming shortened V by 4 bases and J by 3 bases, and 15 bases separated the two germline ends. The CDR3 extends over 15 amino acids. The germline gives CDR1 PRHDT, CDR2 FYEKMQ (reference sequence). CDR3 in DNA: TGTGCCAGCAGCTACTTAGCGGCTAGTAAAGAGACCCAGTACTTC. Its protein product is CASSYLAASKETQYF.

The J gene is TRBJ2-3, the V gene TRBV11-3; D gene uncertain. CDR1 SGHNT and CDR2 YENEEA come from the germline V gene. V shed 5 bases and J shed 1 base, with 10 bases lying between them. CDR3 length: 14 residues. The CDR3 protein is CASSPSIGTDTQYF. CDR3 in DNA: TGTGCCAGCAGCCCCTCCATAGGCACAGATACGCAGTATTTT.

The chain joins TRBV5-6 to TRBJ2-1; D is ambiguous. The CDR3 sequence is 12 residues long. Germline assignment: CDR1 SGHDT and CDR2 YYEEEE. V dropped 0 bases and J dropped 9 bases, with 7 bases sitting between them. The CDR3 loop is CASSLGSGEQFF. CDR3 bases: TGTGCCAGCAGCTTGGGGTCAGGTGAGCAGTTCTTC.

This chain links TRBV5-1 with TRBJ2-3, with TRBD1 matching over 7 bases. The CDR3 runs 15 residues. Germline V gene sequence: CDR1 SGHRS, CDR2 YFSETQ. The junction had 4 bases not matched to a gene; V was cut back by 1 base and J by 2 bases. CDR3 in DNA: TGCGCCAGCAGCTTGAGACAGGGTATCACAGATACGCAGTATTTT. It yields the protein CASSLRQGITDTQYF.

V and J are TRBV9 and TRBJ2-5; tentative D call: TRBD2 (5 bases). Gene TRBJ2-7 matches the end of the DNA better, so the J call may be wrong. Germline V lookup: CDR1 SGDLS, CDR2 YYNGEE. This CDR3 comprises 14 residues. The CDR3 sequence: CASSVAGFSYEQYF. In DNA form, the CDR3 reads TGTGCCAGCAGCGTAGCGGGATTCTCCTACGAGCAGTACTTC.